This note documents a single TCR beta chain sequence. The repertoire was sequenced with immunoSEQ multiplex PCR; TCRdb's copy has only in-frame clones and lacks some. The sample contains more than 80,000 clones, 85% to 95% of which appear only once. This entry belongs to a study of technical replicates of blood from a handful of donors. This clonotype was obtained from a human donor in good health. Sample: T cells isolated from PBMCs.

The CDR3 bases are TGTGCTGCATCGGGGGACAGGGAGGTCACCGGGGAGCTGTTTTTT. Encoded protein: CAASGDREVTGELFF. The rearrangement links TRBV10-3 to TRBJ2-2, with TRBD1 identical over 9 bases. CDR3 length equals 15 residues. Germline V gene sequence: CDR1 ENHRY, CDR2 SYGVKD.